This TCR beta chain was documented in a study of beta chain features in type 1 diabetes. For the study at large: All samples yielded over 95,000,000 examined sorted cells. The study, taken as a whole, reports: The study found moderately but significantly shorter TCRB CDR3s in all four CD4+ subsets of Type 1 diabetes patients.

This clone has more than one count but fewer than ten. Its antigen is not known. The CDR3 is 10 residues long. V shed 4 bases and J shed 3 bases, with 3 bases lying between them. CDR1 is SQVTM, CDR2 ANQGSEA, per germline. Expressed TCRB transcripts got sequenced, as all isolated RNA was reverse transcribed. An average of about 3.57 million reads was obtained for naive, central memory and regulatory T cell samples. Assay: immunoSEQ multiplex PCR; the TCRdb copy retains only in-frame clones and omits some. The sample shows about 160,000 clones, around 63% of them seen only once. This receptor was identified in a man aged 25 to 40 with type 1 diabetes. The specimen sequenced was naive CD4+ T cells from blood. The chain is built from TRBV29-1 and TRBJ2-5; D is ambiguous. This CDR3 is CSVVEETQYF. In nucleotides, the CDR3 is TGCAGCGTTGTGGAAGAGACCCAGTACTTC.